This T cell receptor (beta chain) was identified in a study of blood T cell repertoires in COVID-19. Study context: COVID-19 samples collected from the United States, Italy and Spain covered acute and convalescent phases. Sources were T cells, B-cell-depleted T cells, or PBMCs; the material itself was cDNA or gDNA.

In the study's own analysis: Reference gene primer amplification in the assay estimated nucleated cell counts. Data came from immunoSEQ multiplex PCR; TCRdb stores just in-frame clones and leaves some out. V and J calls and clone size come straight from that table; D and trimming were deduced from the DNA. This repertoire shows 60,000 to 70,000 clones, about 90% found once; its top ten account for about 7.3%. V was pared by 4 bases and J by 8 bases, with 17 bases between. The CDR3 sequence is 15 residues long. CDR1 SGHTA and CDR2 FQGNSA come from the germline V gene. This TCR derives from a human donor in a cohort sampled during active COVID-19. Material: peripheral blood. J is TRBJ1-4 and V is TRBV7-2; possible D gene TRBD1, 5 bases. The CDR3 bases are TGTGCCAGCAGCTACACGAGGGGCGGGGAAGAAAAACTGTTTTTT. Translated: CASSYTRGGEEKLFF.